A selection of T cell receptor beta chains follows, all from one sample in a study of blood T cell repertoires in COVID-19. Assay: immunoSEQ multiplex PCR; the TCRdb copy retains only in-frame clones and omits some. The sample yields some 270,000 clones, 89% seen once. The sample comprised peripheral blood. The receptors stem from a woman aged 40 to 50 who had recovered from COVID-19. Each CDR3 is given with its conserved first and last residue. The order of the fields is CDR3 length, V gene, J gene, CDR3 protein.

CDR3 length: 15; V gene: TRBV5-1; J gene: TRBJ2-3; CDR3 protein: CASSDKGLGTDTQYF
CDR3 length: 13; V gene: TRBV18; J gene: TRBJ1-2; CDR3 protein: CASSPLRGYGYTF
CDR3 length: 14; V gene: TRBV6-6; J gene: TRBJ1-5; CDR3 protein: CASSLPGLNQPQHF
CDR3 length: 17; V gene: TRBV21-1; J gene: TRBJ2-1; CDR3 protein: CASSKEGLAGSYNEQFF
CDR3 length: 13; V gene: TRBV12-3/TRBV12-4; J gene: TRBJ2-1; CDR3 protein: CASSPIGGNEQFF
CDR3 length: 16; V gene: TRBV6-2/TRBV6-3; J gene: TRBJ1-1; CDR3 protein: CASSKPSRPGNTEAFF
CDR3 length: 12; V gene: TRBV19; J gene: TRBJ2-7; CDR3 protein: CASRIVGGEQYF
CDR3 length: 15; V gene: TRBV7-2; J gene: TRBJ1-6; CDR3 protein: CASTQQSGSNSPLHF
CDR3 length: 16; V gene: TRBV2; J gene: TRBJ2-5; CDR3 protein: CASSDPGRSREETQYF
CDR3 length: 11; V gene: TRBV29-1; J gene: TRBJ1-2; CDR3 protein: CSATGGYGYTF
CDR3 length: 12; V gene: TRBV10-1; J gene: TRBJ2-1; CDR3 protein: CASSGGYNEQFF
CDR3 length: 14; V gene: TRBV19; J gene: TRBJ1-1; CDR3 protein: CASRDSRVPWEAFF
CDR3 length: 13; V gene: TRBV13; J gene: TRBJ1-1; CDR3 protein: CASSSTQNTEAFF
CDR3 length: 11; V gene: TRBV20-1; J gene: TRBJ1-4; CDR3 protein: CSAPDREKLFF
CDR3 length: 13; V gene: TRBV2; J gene: TRBJ1-5; CDR3 protein: CASSEADSRPQHF
CDR3 length: 13; V gene: TRBV7-3; J gene: TRBJ1-1; CDR3 protein: CASSLTGFTEAFF
CDR3 length: 16; V gene: TRBV7-9; J gene: TRBJ2-3; CDR3 protein: CASSSGLAGPTDTQYF
CDR3 length: 17; V gene: TRBV30; J gene: TRBJ2-7; CDR3 protein: CAWRTRPPGMSTYEQYF
CDR3 length: 16; V gene: TRBV9; J gene: TRBJ2-3; CDR3 protein: CASSDYISGGSDTQYF
CDR3 length: 12; V gene: TRBV28; J gene: TRBJ1-1; CDR3 protein: CAISPGYTEAFF
CDR3 length: 12; V gene: TRBV10-2; J gene: TRBJ2-3; CDR3 protein: CASTGTVDTQYF
CDR3 length: 13; V gene: TRBV24-1; J gene: TRBJ1-5; CDR3 protein: CATSASGPQPQHF
CDR3 length: 14; V gene: TRBV19; J gene: TRBJ1-4; CDR3 protein: CASSEDSTNEKLFF
CDR3 length: 11; V gene: TRBV30; J gene: TRBJ2-1; CDR3 protein: CAWKSFNEQFF
CDR3 length: 14; V gene: TRBV7-3; J gene: TRBJ1-1; CDR3 protein: CASSLQGDSTEAFF
CDR3 length: 17; V gene: TRBV28; J gene: TRBJ1-3; CDR3 protein: CASSLYLGQGAGNTIYF
CDR3 length: 13; V gene: TRBV6-5; J gene: TRBJ1-3; CDR3 protein: CASSPNRGNTIYF
CDR3 length: 16; V gene: TRBV4-1; J gene: TRBJ2-1; CDR3 protein: CASSQHWLPVYNEQFF
CDR3 length: 15; V gene: TRBV28; J gene: TRBJ1-3; CDR3 protein: CASTTDRGSGNTIYF
CDR3 length: 17; V gene: TRBV5-4; J gene: TRBJ2-2; CDR3 protein: CASSLGARGWDTGELFF
CDR3 length: 16; V gene: TRBV6-4; J gene: TRBJ2-3; CDR3 protein: CASRGSKRECTDTQYF
CDR3 length: 14; V gene: TRBV28; J gene: TRBJ1-5; CDR3 protein: CASSFRGWNQPQHF
CDR3 length: 13; V gene: TRBV5-5; J gene: TRBJ1-1; CDR3 protein: CASSLGGEAEAFF
CDR3 length: 17; V gene: TRBV24-1; J gene: TRBJ2-1; CDR3 protein: CAISSAKVTTVINEQFF
CDR3 length: 12; V gene: TRBV30; J gene: TRBJ2-5; CDR3 protein: CAWSVLSGTQYF
CDR3 length: 15; V gene: TRBV14; J gene: TRBJ2-2; CDR3 protein: CASSQVGGNTGELFF
CDR3 length: 16; V gene: TRBV7-9; J gene: TRBJ2-7; CDR3 protein: CASSETGVGLSYEQYF
CDR3 length: 16; V gene: TRBV9; J gene: TRBJ1-4; CDR3 protein: CASSAQLPLDNEKLFF
CDR3 length: 16; V gene: TRBV11-2; J gene: TRBJ1-1; CDR3 protein: CASSLDLTGIGAEAFF
CDR3 length: 14; V gene: TRBV28; J gene: TRBJ1-4; CDR3 protein: CASSQGQMNEKLFF
CDR3 length: 14; V gene: TRBV27; J gene: TRBJ1-4; CDR3 protein: CASRRASGAEKLFF
CDR3 length: 14; V gene: TRBV6-5; J gene: TRBJ2-2; CDR3 protein: CASMGDRLTGELFF
CDR3 length: 14; V gene: TRBV5-6; J gene: TRBJ1-5; CDR3 protein: CASSATSSNQPQHF